This entry lists 31 T cell receptor beta chains sequenced from one sample in a study of cytomegalovirus exposure and HLA in healthy donors. This table comes from immunoSEQ multiplex PCR, and its TCRdb copy is limited to in-frame clones, with some not included. Of fewer than 400,000 clones listed, more than 80% are singletons. The sequenced sample consisted of PBMCs. The origin of the receptors is a woman younger than 30 in good health and CMV-seronegative.

V and J are TRBV5-1 and TRBJ2-7, with TRBD2 identical over 8 bases. Germline CDR1 is SGHRS and CDR2 is YFSETQ. V shed 0 bases, J shed 6 bases, and the junction held 5 bases outside the gene matches. The CDR3 is 14 amino acids. For the CDR3, the DNA is TGCGCCAGCAGCTTGGAAGGACTAGCACTCGAGCAGTACTTC. Protein sequence: CASSLEGLALEQYF.

The chain couples TRBV27 to TRBJ1-5; D is possibly TRBD1 (5 bases). The CDR3 runs 14 residues. Germline CDR1 and CDR2: MNHEY and SMNVEV (reference sequence). V lost 5 bases and J lost 3, with 11 bases in between. CDR3 sequence reads: CASSREGYNQPQHF. CDR3 sequence (DNA): TGTGCCAGCAGTAGGGAGGGGTACAATCAGCCCCAGCATTTT.

Notes on this clone: Distinct nucleotide sequences in the sample also encode this CDR3. This rearrangement joins TRBV6-5 to TRBJ2-7, with 9 positions matching TRBD1. V was pared by 6 bases and J by 4 bases, with 7 bases of the junction left unmatched. CDR1 is MNHEY, CDR2 SVGAGI, per germline. The CDR3 length is 14 residues. In nucleotides, the CDR3 is TGTGCCAGCAGCTCCGGGACAGGGCTTTACGAGCAGTACTTC. It encodes CASSSGTGLYEQYF.

The rearrangement joins TRBV7-2 to TRBJ2-1; tentative D call: TRBD2 (5 bases). The CDR3 is 15 amino acids. The V gene lost 5 bases and the J gene lost 6 bases, with 17 bases spanning the gap. The V gene's germline CDR1 is SGHTA and CDR2 FQGNSA. The CDR3 bases are TGTGCCAGCAGCGCCACGTCCGGACTTAGCAATGAGCAGTTCTTC. It codes for CASSATSGLSNEQFF.

This clone was seen more than once but under ten times. V gene TRBV6-4 combines with J gene TRBJ1-1; D gene ambiguous. Germline loops: CDR1 MRHNA, CDR2 SNTAGT. V lost 9 bases, J lost 0 bases, and 14 bases lay in between. The length of the CDR3 is 14 residues. CDR3 DNA sequence: TGTGCCAGTCCGGGTCATATCATGAACACTGAAGCTTTCTTT. It translates to CASPGHIMNTEAFF.

This rearrangement joins TRBV6-5 to TRBJ1-2; D not certain. The CDR3 has 14 amino acids. V was cut by 4 bases and J by 4 bases, with 13 bases left in between. Germline V gene data show CDR1 as MNHEY and CDR2 as SVGAGI. The CDR3 DNA reads TGTGCCAGCAGTTTAACCGGGAATACCTATGGCTACACCTTC. Amino acids: CASSLTGNTYGYTF.

This sequence joins TRBV4-2 and TRBJ2-5; the D gene is possibly TRBD1 (6 bases). Trimming left V 1 base short and J 2 bases short, with 11 bases between. The germline V gene encodes CDR1 LGHNA and CDR2 YNFKEQ. This CDR3 is built from 15 residues. This CDR3 is CASSQGAGDQETQYF. Written as DNA, the CDR3 is TGTGCCAGCAGCCAAGGGGCAGGGGATCAAGAGACCCAGTACTTC.

The chain links TRBV19 to TRBJ1-5; TRBD1 matches 9 bases. This CDR3 has 15 amino acids. With V trimmed by 6 bases and J by 3 bases, 6 bases remained unmatched. The germline V gene has CDR1 LNHDA and CDR2 SQIVND (reference sequence). The chain's CDR3 is CASRWDRANNQPQHF. The CDR3 DNA reads as TGTGCCAGTAGATGGGACAGGGCTAACAATCAGCCCCAGCATTTT. The whole variable domain, remainder taken from reference TRBV19 and TRBJ1-5, is DGGITQSPKYLFRKEGQNVTLSCEQNLNHDAMYWYRQDPGQGLRLIYYSQIVNDFQKGDIAEGYSVSREKKESFPLTVTSAQKNPTAFYLCASRWDRANNQPQHFGDGTRLSIL.

This clone has just one count. The chain is built from TRBV6-5 and TRBJ2-3; TRBD2 matches at 12 bases. This CDR3 has 16 amino acids. CDR1 and CDR2 (germline): MNHEY, SVGAGI. The junction had 8 bases not matched to a gene; V was cut back by 4 bases and J by 6 bases. DNA for the CDR3: TGTGCCAGCAGTTCTGCCCTAGCGGGAGGGGGGGATACGCAGTATTTT. This translates into CASSSALAGGGDTQYF.

This chain joins TRBV10-3 and TRBJ1-1; D unclear. V lost 4 bases to trimming and J lost 4 bases, with 10 bases between them. Germline CDR1 is ENHRY and CDR2 is SYGVKD. This CDR3 has 13 amino acids. The CDR3 loop reads CAISVEGSTEAFF. The CDR3 nucleotides are TGTGCCATCAGTGTTGAGGGAAGCACTGAAGCTTTCTTT.

The chain combines TRBV10-3 with TRBJ1-5; perhaps TRBD1 as D (5 bases). The CDR3 covers 14 residues. The germline V and J ends were trimmed by 4 bases and 5 bases, with 12 bases remaining between them. Germline CDR1 ENHRY, CDR2 SYGVKD. The CDR3 protein is CAISAQGRDQPQHF. Here the CDR3 DNA reads TGTGCCATCAGTGCCCAGGGAAGGGATCAGCCCCAGCATTTT.

This clone was recorded once. This chain uses TRBV5-1 with TRBJ1-1; 9 bases map to TRBD1. Per germline, CDR1 SGHRS and CDR2 YFSETQ. V trimming: 3 bases; J trimming: 5 bases; junction bases outside the gene matches: 5. This CDR3 has 14 residues. CDR3 sequence reads: CASSWGQGLTEAFF. The CDR3 bases are TGCGCCAGCAGCTGGGGACAGGGACTGACTGAAGCTTTCTTT.

The gene calls are TRBV15 and TRBJ2-5; D perhaps matches TRBD1 (6 bases). V was pared by 2 bases and J by 2 bases, with 15 bases between. The V gene's germline CDR1 is LNHNV and CDR2 YYDKDF (reference sequence). This CDR3 is built from 16 residues. The CDR3 reads CATSRPQGNLQETQYF. In nucleotides, the CDR3 is TGTGCCACCAGCAGACCCCAGGGGAACCTTCAAGAGACCCAGTACTTC.

This chain joins TRBV9 and TRBJ2-5; possibly TRBD2 for D (6 bases). Germline assignment: CDR1 SGDLS and CDR2 YYNGEE. The CDR3 has 14 residues. Trimming cost V 3 bases and J 1 base, with 10 bases left between them. The CDR3 DNA sequence: TGTGCCAGCAGCGAGCCGGGAGTCCAAGAGACCCAGTACTTC. Translation gives CASSEPGVQETQYF.

The chain couples TRBV2 to TRBJ2-1, with 11 bases matching TRBD2. Germline assignment: CDR1 SNHLY and CDR2 FYNNEI. The CDR3 contains 14 residues. Unmatched junction bases numbered 9, after V lost 5 bases and J lost 12 bases. The CDR3 reads CASSPGLAGPAQFF. The CDR3 coding sequence is TGTGCCAGCAGTCCAGGACTAGCGGGTCCGGCGCAGTTCTTC. Looking up the rest from reference TRBV2 and TRBJ2-1 gives the full variable domain: EPEVTQTPSHQVTQMGQEVILRCVPISNHLYFYWYRQILGQKVEFLVSFYNNEISEKSEIFDDQFSVERPDGSNFTLKIRSTKLEDSAMYFCASSPGLAGPAQFFGPGTRLTVL.

The chain employs TRBV18 and TRBJ1-4; D gene uncertain. CDR3 length equals 14 residues. The V end lost 6 bases, the J end lost 10 bases, and 18 bases lay between the germline ends. CDR1 and CDR2 from the germline V gene are KGHSH and LQKENI. The CDR3 reads CASSSEGTLGKLFF. The CDR3, as DNA: TGTGCCAGCTCGTCCGAGGGCACGCTCGGAAAACTGTTTTTT.

The chain joins TRBV18 to TRBJ1-2; possible D gene TRBD1, 5 bases. Trimming removed 0 bases from V and 4 bases from J, with 9 bases in between. The V gene's germline CDR1 is KGHSH and CDR2 LQKENI. The CDR3 consists of 14 residues. The CDR3 protein is CASSPPTASYGYTF. CDR3 bases: TGTGCCAGCTCACCACCGACAGCTTCCTATGGCTACACCTTC.

The chain employs TRBV6-5 and TRBJ1-3, with D tentatively TRBD1 (6 bases). Germline CDR1 and CDR2: MNHEY and SVGAGI. The V end lost 0 bases, the J end lost 0 bases, and 9 bases lay between the germline ends. CDR3 length equals 16 residues. The CDR3 DNA is TGTGCCAGCAGTTACTCCGAGGACAGCTCTGGAAACACCATATATTTT. Amino acids: CASSYSEDSSGNTIYF.

The CDR3 loop reads CASSQDPPGNSGELFF. The CDR3 coding sequence is TGCGCCAGCAGCCAAGATCCCCCGGGGAATTCCGGGGAGCTGTTTTTT. The chain uses TRBV4-3 and TRBJ2-2, with D perhaps TRBD2 (5 bases). CDR3 length: 16 residues. Between the trimmed V and J ends, which lost 0 bases and 6 bases, there was a span of 14 bases. From germline, CDR1 is LGHNA and CDR2 YSLEER.

The chain employs TRBV7-2 and TRBJ1-4; 7 bases map to TRBD1. Germline assignment: CDR1 SGHTA and CDR2 FQGNSA. Trimming at V came to 6 bases and at J to 8 bases, leaving 6 bases not matched to a gene. The CDR3 covers 13 residues. This CDR3 is CASRRDSGEKLFF. In nucleotides, the CDR3 is TGTGCCAGCAGAAGGGACAGTGGGGAAAAACTGTTTTTT.

The rearrangement uses TRBV7-3 and TRBJ2-3; 12 nucleotides align to TRBD2. Germline loops: CDR1 SGHTA, CDR2 FQGTGA. The CDR3 has 18 amino acids. Germline trimming cut 5 bases from V and 4 bases from J; bases unmatched to any gene: 13. In DNA, the CDR3 is TGTGCCAGCAGCCCGCTAGCGGGAGGGCCTGGGTCTCCAGATACGCAGTATTTT. Its protein product is CASSPLAGGPGSPDTQYF.

The chain combines TRBV6-6 with TRBJ2-7; 7 positions agree with TRBD2. CDR1 is MNHNY and CDR2 is SVGAGI in the germline V gene (reference sequence). This CDR3 contains 15 residues. The J segment lost 0 bases and the V segment lost 6 bases, leaving 8 bases of the junction unmatched. The CDR3 DNA reads TGTGCCAGCAGAATGGGGGGAGGGAGCTCCTACGAGCAGTACTTC. Amino acid sequence: CASRMGGGSSYEQYF.

The gene calls are TRBV25-1 and TRBJ2-1, with 7 bases lining up with TRBD2. After removal of 2 bases from V and 11 bases from J, the junction contained 15 bases not matched to a gene. The CDR3 sequence is 16 residues long. Germline-derived CDR1 and CDR2 are MGHDK and SYGVNS. CDR3 DNA: TGTGCCAGCAGTGAAAATAGGATCGGGGAGGGCGACAAGCAGTTCTTC. Translation gives CASSENRIGEGDKQFF. Full variable domain (outside the CDR3, taken from reference TRBV25-1 and TRBJ2-1): EADIYQTPRYLVIGTGKKITLECSQTMGHDKMYWYQQDPGMELHLIHYSYGVNSTEKGDLSSESTVSRIRTEHFPLTLESARPSHTSQYLCASSENRIGEGDKQFFGPGTRLTVL.

The CDR3 region has the DNA TGTGCCAGCAGTTACGGGGTCCAAGAGACCCAGTACTTC. Translating gives CASSYGVQETQYF. This chain uses TRBV11-1 with TRBJ2-5; perhaps TRBD2 as D (5 bases). V gave up 6 bases and J gave up 1 base, with 9 bases separating them. The CDR3 spans 13 residues. Germline loops: CDR1 SGHAT, CDR2 FQDESV (reference sequence).

The V call is TRBV6-4, the J call TRBJ1-5; the D gene is possibly TRBD1 (6 bases). Per germline, CDR1 MRHNA and CDR2 SNTAGT. This CDR3 comprises 13 residues. V was trimmed by 6 bases and J by 7 bases, leaving 13 bases between them. The CDR3 here is CASRPDRRQPQHF. CDR3 in DNA: TGTGCCAGCAGACCCGACAGGAGACAGCCCCAGCATTTT.

This chain connects TRBV4-3 to TRBJ2-2; 7 positions agree with TRBD2. CDR1 and CDR2 from the germline V gene are LGHNA and YSLEER. CDR3 length: 18 residues. Trimming at V came to 1 base and at J to 0 bases, leaving 8 bases not matched to a gene. CDR3 nucleotides: TGCGCCAGCAGCCAAGTTACGGTGGGAGGGGCGAACACCGGGGAGCTGTTTTTT. This sequence encodes CASSQVTVGGANTGELFF.

This chain uses TRBV7-2 with TRBJ2-2, with D tentatively TRBD1 (5 bases). V lost 6 bases, J lost 5 bases, and 13 bases lay in between. CDR1 is SGHTA, CDR2 FQGNSA, per germline. The CDR3 totals 14 residues. The CDR3 DNA sequence: TGTGCCAGCAGGACACTTAGGGGTACCGGGGAGCTGTTTTTT. Its protein product is CASRTLRGTGELFF. Full variable domain (outside the CDR3, taken from reference TRBV7-2 and TRBJ2-2): GAGVSQSPSNKVTEKGKDVELRCDPISGHTALYWYRQSLGQGLEFLIYFQGNSAPDKSGLPSDRFSAERTGGSVSTLTIQRTQQEDSAVYLCASRTLRGTGELFFGEGSRLTVL.

V is TRBV19 and J is TRBJ2-7; tentatively, D is TRBD2 (6 bases). The length of the CDR3 is 14 residues. V was trimmed by 0 bases and J by 4 bases, leaving 10 bases between them. Per the germline V gene, CDR1 is LNHDA and CDR2 is SQIVND (reference sequence). The CDR3 region has the DNA TGTGCCAGTAGTATAGACACGGGAGTATACGAGCAGTACTTC. Amino acid sequence: CASSIDTGVYEQYF.

The chain uses TRBV27 and TRBJ2-4; possible D gene TRBD2, 5 bases. The V and J ends lost 5 bases and 1 base respectively, with 9 bases between them. Germline V lookup: CDR1 MNHEY, CDR2 SMNVEV (reference sequence). The CDR3 is 14 amino acids. The CDR3 DNA reads as TGTGCCAGCAGTGTCGGGGTTGCCAAAAACATTCAGTACTTC. This sequence encodes CASSVGVAKNIQYF.

The rearrangement uses TRBV27 and TRBJ2-1; D may be TRBD2 (6 bases). Per germline, CDR1 MNHEY and CDR2 SMNVEV (reference sequence). The V gene lost 4 bases and the J gene lost 7 bases, with 17 bases spanning the gap. CDR3 length: 15 residues. CDR3 DNA sequence: TGTGCCAGCAGTTCGACAAGCGGGTGGTGGAATGAGCAGTTCTTC. Translating it yields CASSSTSGWWNEQFF.

This sequence joins TRBV28 and TRBJ2-1; 8 bases agree with TRBD2. This CDR3 contains 14 residues. Unmatched junction bases numbered 6, after V lost 8 bases and J lost 3 bases. Germline V gene data show CDR1 as MDHEN and CDR2 as SYDVKM. The CDR3 loop reads CASLLAEGYNEQFF. CDR3 nucleotide sequence: TGTGCCAGCTTACTAGCGGAGGGCTACAATGAGCAGTTCTTC. Combining the CDR3 with reference TRBV28 and TRBJ2-1 gives the whole variable domain DVKVTQSSRYLVKRTGEKVFLECVQDMDHENMFWYRQDPGLGLRLIYFSYDVKMKEKGDIPEGYSVSREKKERFSLILESASTNQTSMYLCASLLAEGYNEQFFGPGTRLTVL.